Below are 15 T cell receptor beta chains sequenced from a single sample in a study of blood T cell repertoires in COVID-19. TCRdb keeps only in-frame clones here, not all; method: immunoSEQ multiplex PCR. The profile shows some 71,000 clones, almost 90% of them singletons. The sequencing input was peripheral blood. The receptors come from a man between 50 and 59 years old with acute or convalescent COVID-19.

This clone is a singleton in its sample. This chain joins TRBV19 and TRBJ2-1; a weak D match, TRBD1 (5 bases). The length of the CDR3 is 16 residues. Looked up from germline, CDR1 is LNHDA and CDR2 is SQIVND (reference sequence). The ends were cut back, 4 bases at V and 7 bases at J, with 20 bases in the middle. This CDR3 is CASSRTRTPTANEQFF. CDR3 coding DNA: TGTGCCAGTAGTAGGACGAGGACACCGACGGCGAATGAGCAGTTCTTC.

The chain carries TRBV5-1 and TRBJ2-5; 12 bases match TRBD2. CDR3 length equals 17 residues. Germline-derived CDR1 and CDR2 are SGHRS and YFSETQ. The V segment lost 4 bases and the J segment 1 base; nucleotides outside the gene matches: 8. CDR3 bases: TGCGCCAGCAGCCCAATACCGGGACTAGCGGGCCAAGAGACCCAGTACTTC. As protein: CASSPIPGLAGQETQYF.

The V gene is TRBV3-1 (or the pseudogene TRBV3-2), the J gene TRBJ1-3; 7 nucleotides agree with TRBD1. The CDR3 length is 15 residues. The junction had 5 bases not matched to a gene; V was cut back by 3 bases and J by 3 bases. Germline-derived CDR1 and CDR2 are LGHDT and YNNKEL (reference sequence). The chain's CDR3 is CASSHSDRDGNTIYF. The CDR3 nucleotides are TGTGCCAGCAGCCATTCTGACAGGGATGGAAACACCATATATTTT.

V usage is TRBV12-3 or TRBV12-4 and J usage is TRBJ2-1; 10 nucleotides agree with TRBD2. V shed 6 bases and J 7 bases; nucleotides not matched to a gene: 3. The CDR3 runs 13 residues. The CDR3 loop is CASRPGLANEQFF. For the CDR3, the DNA is TGTGCCAGCAGACCGGGACTAGCGAATGAGCAGTTCTTC.

This chain connects TRBV7-8 to TRBJ2-7; perhaps TRBD1 as D (5 bases). The CDR3 runs 15 residues. Trimming removed 6 bases from V and 2 bases from J, with 17 bases in between. The germline V gene encodes CDR1 SGHVS and CDR2 FQNEAQ. The CDR3 coding sequence is TGTGCCAGCAGTCAACTATCCCAGGGCGCCTACGAGCAGTACTTC. Amino acids: CASSQLSQGAYEQYF.

The V gene is TRBV5-4, the J gene TRBJ2-5; maybe TRBD1 (6 bases). This CDR3 contains 15 residues. Germline loops: CDR1 SGHNT, CDR2 YYREEE (reference sequence). V was pared by 4 bases and J by 2 bases, with 15 bases between. CDR3: CASSRDETGQETQYF. As DNA, the CDR3 is TGTGCCAGCAGCCGGGACGAGACAGGACAAGAGACCCAGTACTTC.

The chain recombines TRBV7-2 with TRBJ1-5; 7 nucleotides align to TRBD1. The CDR3 has 14 amino acids. V was pared by 6 bases and J by 2 bases, with 4 bases of the junction left unmatched. The germline CDR1 and CDR2 sequences are SGHTA and FQGNSA. The CDR3 nucleotides read TGTGCCAGCAGTTCTACAGGGGGCAATCAGCCCCAGCATTTT. Its protein product is CASSSTGGNQPQHF.

CDR3 sequence reads: CASSSGTRSRGQFF. CDR3 nucleotides: TGTGCCAGCAGTTCCGGGACTAGATCGCGTGGGCAGTTCTTC. The gene calls are TRBV6-5 and TRBJ2-1; TRBD2 matches at 8 bases. Trimming cost V 4 bases and J 12 bases; bases outside gene matches: 11. Germline-derived CDR1 and CDR2 are MNHEY and SVGAGI. This CDR3 has 14 residues.

The genes are TRBV6-5 and TRBJ1-4; D gene ambiguous. V dropped 0 bases and J dropped 1 base, with 3 bases sitting between them. Looked up from germline, CDR1 is MNHEY and CDR2 is SVGAGI. CDR3 size: 14 residues. The CDR3: CASSYSRTNEKLFF. In nucleotides, the CDR3 is TGTGCCAGCAGTTACTCCCGAACTAATGAAAAACTGTTTTTT.

This clone was seen just once. The CDR3: CASSSVFSAGGGPGELFF. The CDR3 nucleotides are TGTGCCAGCAGCTCAGTTTTTTCAGCGGGAGGAGGTCCCGGGGAGCTGTTTTTT. The rearrangement uses TRBV11-3 and TRBJ2-2; TRBD2 matches at 9 bases. Trimming at V came to 4 bases and at J to 6 bases, leaving 15 bases not matched to a gene. This CDR3 contains 18 residues. Germline loops: CDR1 SGHNT, CDR2 YENEEA.

The V gene is TRBV19, the J gene TRBJ2-7; D call uncertain. Per germline, CDR1 LNHDA and CDR2 SQIVND (reference sequence). There are 14 residues in the CDR3. V was cut by 1 base and J by 4 bases, with 11 bases left in between. DNA for the CDR3: TGTGCCAGTAGTATAGGACACAAGGATTACGAGCAGTACTTC. Protein: CASSIGHKDYEQYF.

This rearrangement joins TRBV5-6 to TRBJ2-1; a weak D match, TRBD1 (6 bases). Germline values: CDR1 SGHDT, CDR2 YYEEEE. V lost 3 bases to trimming and J lost 0 bases, with 16 bases between them. The CDR3 length is 17 residues. The CDR3 sequence is CASSWGLDSPSYNEQFF. In DNA form, the CDR3 reads TGTGCCAGCAGCTGGGGGCTAGACAGCCCCTCCTACAATGAGCAGTTCTTC.

This chain connects TRBV30 to TRBJ2-5; 8 positions agree with TRBD2. The germline V gene has CDR1 GTSNPN and CDR2 SVGIG (reference sequence). Unmatched junction bases numbered 4, after V lost 0 bases and J lost 4 bases. The CDR3 totals 14 residues. This CDR3 is CAWSVPAGAETQYF. The CDR3 region has the DNA TGTGCCTGGAGTGTGCCAGCGGGAGCAGAGACCCAGTACTTC. The variable domain in full, with the rest retrieved from reference TRBV30 and TRBJ2-5, is SQTIHQWPATLVQPVGSPLSLECTVEGTSNPNLYWYRQAAGRGLQLLFYSVGIGQISSEVPQNLSASRPQDRQFILSSKKLLLSDSGFYLCAWSVPAGAETQYFGPGTRLLVL.

V usage is TRBV12-3 or TRBV12-4 and J usage is TRBJ1-2, with D maybe TRBD1 (6 bases). Trimming cost V 7 bases and J 4 bases, with 10 bases left between them. CDR3 length: 12 residues. The CDR3 protein is CASTDRIYGYTF. CDR3 sequence (DNA): TGTGCCAGCACTGACAGGATCTATGGCTACACCTTC.

V is TRBV6-5 and J is TRBJ1-2, with 10 bases lining up with TRBD1. Germline lookup yields CDR1 MNHEY and CDR2 SVGAGI. J gave up 6 bases and V 5 bases, and 6 bases lay outside the gene matches. The length of the CDR3 is 14 residues. CDR3: CASSQSTGGDGYTF. CDR3 bases: TGTGCCAGCAGTCAGTCGACAGGGGGCGATGGCTACACCTTC.